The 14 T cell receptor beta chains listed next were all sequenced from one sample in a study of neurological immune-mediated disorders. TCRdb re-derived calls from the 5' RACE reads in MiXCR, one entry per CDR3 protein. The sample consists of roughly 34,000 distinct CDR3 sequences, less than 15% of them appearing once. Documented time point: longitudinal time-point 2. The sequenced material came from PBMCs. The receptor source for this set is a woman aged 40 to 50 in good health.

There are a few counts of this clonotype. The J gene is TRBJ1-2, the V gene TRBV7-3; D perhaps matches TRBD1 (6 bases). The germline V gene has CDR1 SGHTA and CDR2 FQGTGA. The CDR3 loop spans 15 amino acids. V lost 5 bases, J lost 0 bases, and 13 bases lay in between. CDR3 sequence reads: CASSPGTHPNYGYTF. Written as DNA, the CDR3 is TGTGCCAGCAGCCCCGGGACACACCCTAACTATGGCTACACCTTC.

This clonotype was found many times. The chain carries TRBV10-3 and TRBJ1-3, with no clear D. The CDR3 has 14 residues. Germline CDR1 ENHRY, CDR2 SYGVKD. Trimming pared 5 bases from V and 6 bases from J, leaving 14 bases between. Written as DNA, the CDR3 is TGTGCCATCAGTAACATTGGGAGCCCAAACACCATATATTTT. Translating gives CAISNIGSPNTIYF.

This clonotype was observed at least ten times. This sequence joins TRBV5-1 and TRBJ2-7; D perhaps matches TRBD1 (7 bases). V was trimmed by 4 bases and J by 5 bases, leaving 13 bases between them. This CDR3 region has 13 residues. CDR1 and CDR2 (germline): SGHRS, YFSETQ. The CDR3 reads CASSGGTVHEQYF. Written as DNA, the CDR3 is TGCGCCAGCAGCGGGGGGACAGTCCACGAGCAGTACTTC.

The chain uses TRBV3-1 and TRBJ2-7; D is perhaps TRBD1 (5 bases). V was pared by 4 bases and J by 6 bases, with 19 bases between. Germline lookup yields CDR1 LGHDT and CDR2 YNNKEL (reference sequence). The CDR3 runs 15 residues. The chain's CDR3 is CASSRARQGKIEQYF. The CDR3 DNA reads TGTGCCAGCAGCCGGGCGCGGCAGGGTAAAATCGAGCAGTACTTC.

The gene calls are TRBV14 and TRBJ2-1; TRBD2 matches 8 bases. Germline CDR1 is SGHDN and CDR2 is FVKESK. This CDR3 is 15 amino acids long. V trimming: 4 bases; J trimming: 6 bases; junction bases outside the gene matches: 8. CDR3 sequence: CASSLPGGPVNEQFF. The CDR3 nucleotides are TGTGCCAGCAGCCTACCGGGGGGGCCGGTCAATGAGCAGTTCTTC.

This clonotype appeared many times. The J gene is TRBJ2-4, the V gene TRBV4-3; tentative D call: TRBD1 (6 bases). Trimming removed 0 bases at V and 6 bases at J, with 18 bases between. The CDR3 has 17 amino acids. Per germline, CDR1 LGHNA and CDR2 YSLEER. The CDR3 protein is CASSQEGAPQTGNIQYF. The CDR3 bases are TGCGCCAGCAGCCAAGAGGGGGCACCCCAAACGGGAAACATTCAGTACTTC.

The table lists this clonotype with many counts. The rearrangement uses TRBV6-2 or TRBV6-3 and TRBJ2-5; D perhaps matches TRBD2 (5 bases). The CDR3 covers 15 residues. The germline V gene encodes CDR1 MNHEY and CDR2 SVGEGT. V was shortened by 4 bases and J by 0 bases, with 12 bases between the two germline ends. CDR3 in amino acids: CASSSGGANQETQYF. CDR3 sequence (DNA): TGTGCCAGCAGTTCCGGAGGCGCAAACCAAGAGACCCAGTACTTC.

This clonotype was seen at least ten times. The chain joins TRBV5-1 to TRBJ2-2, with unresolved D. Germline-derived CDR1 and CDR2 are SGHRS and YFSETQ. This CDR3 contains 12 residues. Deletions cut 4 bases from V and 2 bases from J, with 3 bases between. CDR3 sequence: CASSPNTGELFF. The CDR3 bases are TGCGCCAGCAGCCCTAACACCGGGGAGCTGTTTTTT.

The CDR3 protein is CASSASGTEYNEQFF. The CDR3, as DNA: TGTGCCAGCAGCGCCTCCGGGACAGAGTACAATGAGCAGTTCTTC. The chain uses TRBV9 and TRBJ2-1; 7 nucleotides match TRBD1. The V gene end was trimmed by 3 bases and the J gene end by 4 bases; junction bases not matched to a gene: 7. Per germline, CDR1 SGDLS and CDR2 YYNGEE. The CDR3 has 15 amino acids.

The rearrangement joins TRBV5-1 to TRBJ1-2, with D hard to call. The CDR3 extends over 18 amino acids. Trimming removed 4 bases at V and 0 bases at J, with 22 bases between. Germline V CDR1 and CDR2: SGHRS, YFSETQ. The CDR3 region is CASSRGDGGSKSNYGYTF. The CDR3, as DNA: TGCGCCAGCAGCCGGGGTGACGGAGGGAGCAAGTCTAACTATGGCTACACCTTC.

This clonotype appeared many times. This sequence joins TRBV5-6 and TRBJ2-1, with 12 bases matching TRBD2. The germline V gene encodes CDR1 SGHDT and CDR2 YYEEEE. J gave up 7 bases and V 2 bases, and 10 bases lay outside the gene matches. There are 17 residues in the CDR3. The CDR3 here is CASSFLAGGPGRNEQFF. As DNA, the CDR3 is TGTGCCAGCAGCTTCCTAGCGGGGGGGCCGGGTCGGAATGAGCAGTTCTTC.

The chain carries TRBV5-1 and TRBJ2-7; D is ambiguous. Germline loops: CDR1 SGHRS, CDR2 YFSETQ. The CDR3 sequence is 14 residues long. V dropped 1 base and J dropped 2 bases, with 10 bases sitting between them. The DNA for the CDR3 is TGCGCCAGCAGCTTGTCGTCGCCCACCTACGAGCAGTACTTC. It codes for CASSLSSPTYEQYF.

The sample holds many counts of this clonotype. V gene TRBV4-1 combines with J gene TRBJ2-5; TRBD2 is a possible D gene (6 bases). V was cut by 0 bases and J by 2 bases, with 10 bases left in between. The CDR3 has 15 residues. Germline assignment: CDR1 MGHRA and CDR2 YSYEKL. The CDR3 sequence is CASSQDSRGQETQYF. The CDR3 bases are TGCGCCAGCAGCCAAGATTCCCGGGGGCAAGAGACCCAGTACTTC.

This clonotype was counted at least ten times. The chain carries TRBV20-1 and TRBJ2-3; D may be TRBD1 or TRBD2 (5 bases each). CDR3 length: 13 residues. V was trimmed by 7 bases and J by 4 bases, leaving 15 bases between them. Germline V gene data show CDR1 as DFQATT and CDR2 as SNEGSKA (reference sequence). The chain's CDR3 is CSVRWGSSDTQYF. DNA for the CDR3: TGCAGTGTCCGATGGGGGTCGTCAGATACGCAGTATTTT.